This T cell receptor beta chain came from a study of cytomegalovirus exposure and HLA in healthy donors. Vbeta (60) and Jbeta (13) primers were used in the PCR. Profiling relied on immunoSEQ multiplex PCR, and the TCRdb table lists in-frame clones only, not all of them. The sample totals 140,000 to 150,000 clones. There are 15 residues in the CDR3. V was shortened by 5 bases and J by 2 bases, with 13 bases between the two germline ends. Germline V gives CDR1 SNHLY, CDR2 FYNNEI. The TCR was taken from a male donor in good health and CMV-seronegative. V usage is TRBV2 and J usage is TRBJ1-3, with D maybe TRBD1 (5 bases). The sequenced material came from PBMCs. DNA of the CDR3: TGTGCCAGCAGTCCACCTGACAGTACTGGAAACACCATATATTTT. Translated, it gives CASSPPDSTGNTIYF.